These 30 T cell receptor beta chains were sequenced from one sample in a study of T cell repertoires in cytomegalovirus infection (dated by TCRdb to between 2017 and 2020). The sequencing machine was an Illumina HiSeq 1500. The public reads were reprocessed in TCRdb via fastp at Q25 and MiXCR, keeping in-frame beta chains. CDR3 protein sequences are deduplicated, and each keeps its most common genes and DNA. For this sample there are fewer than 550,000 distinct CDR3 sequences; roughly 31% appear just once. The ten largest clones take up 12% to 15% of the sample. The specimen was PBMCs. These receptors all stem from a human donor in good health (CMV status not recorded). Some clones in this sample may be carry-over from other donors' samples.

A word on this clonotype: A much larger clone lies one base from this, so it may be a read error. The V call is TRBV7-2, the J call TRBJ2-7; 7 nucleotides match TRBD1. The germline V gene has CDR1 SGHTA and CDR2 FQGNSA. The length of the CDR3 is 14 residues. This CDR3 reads CASSPGGRVYEKYF. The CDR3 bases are TGTGCCAGCAGCCCAGGGGGTAGGGTCTACGAGAAGTACTTC.

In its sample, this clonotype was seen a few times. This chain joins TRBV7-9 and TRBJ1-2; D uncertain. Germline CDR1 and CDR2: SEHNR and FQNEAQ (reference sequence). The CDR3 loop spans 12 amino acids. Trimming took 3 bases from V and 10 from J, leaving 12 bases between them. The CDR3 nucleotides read TGTGCCAGCAGCTTCAACCGGCATGACTACACCTTC. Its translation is CASSFNRHDYTF. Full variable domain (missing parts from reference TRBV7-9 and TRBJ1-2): DTGVSQNPRHKITKRGQNVTFRCDPISEHNRLYWYRQTLGQGPEFLTYFQNEAQLEKSRLLSDRFSAERPKGSFSTLEIQRTEQGDSAMYLCASSFNRHDYTFGSGTRLTVV.

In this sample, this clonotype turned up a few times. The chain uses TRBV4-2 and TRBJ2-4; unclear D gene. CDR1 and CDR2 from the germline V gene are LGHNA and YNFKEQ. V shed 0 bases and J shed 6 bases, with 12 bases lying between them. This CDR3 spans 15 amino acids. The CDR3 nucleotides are TGTGCCAGCAGCCAAGATGGGGTAGCAGGAAACATTCAGTACTTC. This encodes CASSQDGVAGNIQYF.

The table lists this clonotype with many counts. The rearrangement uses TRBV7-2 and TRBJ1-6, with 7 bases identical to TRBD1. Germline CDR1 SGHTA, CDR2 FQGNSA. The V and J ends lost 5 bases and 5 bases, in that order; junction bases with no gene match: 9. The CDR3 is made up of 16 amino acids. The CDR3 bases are TGTGCCAGCAGCCTTAGGTGGGACAGAAATAATTCACCCCTCCACTTT. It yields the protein CASSLRWDRNNSPLHF.

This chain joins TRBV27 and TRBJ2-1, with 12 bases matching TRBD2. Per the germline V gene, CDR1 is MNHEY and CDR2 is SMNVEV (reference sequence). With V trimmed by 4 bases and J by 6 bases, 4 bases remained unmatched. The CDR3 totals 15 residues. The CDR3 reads CASSWLTSGGNEQFF. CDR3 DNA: TGTGCCAGCAGTTGGTTGACTAGCGGGGGCAATGAGCAGTTCTTC.

In nucleotides, the CDR3 is TGTGCCAGCAGTGCCGGGAGGGGGAACACTGAAGCTTTCTTT. This codes for CASSAGRGNTEAFF. The rearrangement links TRBV2 to TRBJ1-1, with a possible D match to TRBD1 (5 bases). The V gene's germline CDR1 is SNHLY and CDR2 FYNNEI. The CDR3 contains 14 residues. Trimming removed 4 bases from V and 1 base from J, with 10 bases in between.

CDR3 nucleotide sequence: TGTGCCAGCACCGGACAGGGAAAACAGCCCCAGCATTTT. It yields the protein CASTGQGKQPQHF. The chain combines TRBV6-1 with TRBJ1-5; TRBD1 agrees at 8 bases. Germline trimming cut 7 bases from V and 7 bases from J; bases unmatched to any gene: 6. This CDR3 region has 13 residues. The germline V gene encodes CDR1 MNHNS and CDR2 SASEGT.

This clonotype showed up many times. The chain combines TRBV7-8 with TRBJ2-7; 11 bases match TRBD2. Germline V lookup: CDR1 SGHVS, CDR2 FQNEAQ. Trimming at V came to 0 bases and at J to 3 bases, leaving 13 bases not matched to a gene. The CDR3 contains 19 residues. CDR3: CASSLAPEVGTSGLYEQYF. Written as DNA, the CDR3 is TGTGCCAGCAGCTTAGCACCTGAAGTTGGGACTAGCGGCCTCTACGAGCAGTACTTC.

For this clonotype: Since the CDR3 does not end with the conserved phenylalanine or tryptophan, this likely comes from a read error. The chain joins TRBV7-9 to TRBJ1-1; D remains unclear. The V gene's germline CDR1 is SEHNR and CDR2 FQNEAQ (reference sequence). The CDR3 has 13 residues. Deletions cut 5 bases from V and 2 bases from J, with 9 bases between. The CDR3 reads CASSPPLNTEAFY. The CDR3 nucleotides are TGTGCCAGCAGCCCCCCGTTAAACACTGAAGCTTTCTAT.

The CDR3 here is CASSGRRGGDTQYF. CDR3 nucleotides: TGTGCCAGCTCAGGCCGAAGGGGAGGAGATACGCAGTATTTT. This sequence joins TRBV18 and TRBJ2-3; a weak D match, TRBD2 (6 bases). CDR3 length: 14 amino acids. V gave up 5 bases and J gave up 5 bases, with 14 bases separating them. CDR1 is KGHSH and CDR2 is LQKENI in the germline V gene.

In DNA, the CDR3 is TGTGCCAGCAGTGCAACGGGGGACAAACAAGAGACCCAGTACTTC. Translated, it gives CASSATGDKQETQYF. V is TRBV6-2 or TRBV6-3 and J is TRBJ2-5; D might be TRBD1 or TRBD2, each matching 6 bases. Trimming stripped 5 bases from V and 2 bases from J, with 15 bases between. The CDR3 is 15 residues long. CDR1 is MNHEY, CDR2 SVGEGT, per germline.

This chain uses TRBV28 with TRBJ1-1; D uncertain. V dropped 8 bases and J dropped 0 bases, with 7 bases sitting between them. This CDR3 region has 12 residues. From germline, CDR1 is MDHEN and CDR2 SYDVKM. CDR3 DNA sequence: TGTGCCAGCCACCATATGAACACTGAAGCTTTCTTT. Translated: CASHHMNTEAFF.

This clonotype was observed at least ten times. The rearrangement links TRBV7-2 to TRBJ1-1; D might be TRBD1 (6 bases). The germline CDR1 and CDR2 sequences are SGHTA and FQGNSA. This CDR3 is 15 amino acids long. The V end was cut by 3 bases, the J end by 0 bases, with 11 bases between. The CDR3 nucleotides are TGTGCCAGCAGCTTCCAGGACAGACTGAACACTGAAGCTTTCTTT. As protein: CASSFQDRLNTEAFF.

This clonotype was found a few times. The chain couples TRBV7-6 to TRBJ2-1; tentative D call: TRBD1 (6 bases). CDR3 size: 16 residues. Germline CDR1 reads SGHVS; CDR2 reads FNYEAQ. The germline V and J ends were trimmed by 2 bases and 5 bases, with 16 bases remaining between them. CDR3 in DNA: TGTGCCAGCAGCTTAACCAGTTTCAGGGGAAACAATGAGCAGTTCTTC. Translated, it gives CASSLTSFRGNNEQFF.

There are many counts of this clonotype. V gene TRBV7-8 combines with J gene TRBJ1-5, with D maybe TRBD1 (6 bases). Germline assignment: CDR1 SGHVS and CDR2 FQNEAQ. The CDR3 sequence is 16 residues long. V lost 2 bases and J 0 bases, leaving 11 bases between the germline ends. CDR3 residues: CASSLLAGDSNQPQHF. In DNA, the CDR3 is TGTGCCAGCAGCTTACTAGCAGGGGATAGCAATCAGCCCCAGCATTTT. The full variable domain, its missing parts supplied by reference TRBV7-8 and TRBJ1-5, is GAGVSQSPRYKVAKRGQDVALRCDPISGHVSLFWYQQALGQGPEFLTYFQNEAQLDKSGLPSDRFFAERPEGSVSTLKIQRTQQEDSAVYLCASSLLAGDSNQPQHFGDGTRLSIL.

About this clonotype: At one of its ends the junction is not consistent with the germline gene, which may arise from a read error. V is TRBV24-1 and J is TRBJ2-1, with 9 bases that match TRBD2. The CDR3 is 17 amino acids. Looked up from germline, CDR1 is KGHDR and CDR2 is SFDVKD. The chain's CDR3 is CATSDFSRGGLDNEQLF. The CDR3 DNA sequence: TGTGCCACCAGTGATTTCTCGCGGGGGGGCCTGGACAATGAGCAGTTGTTC.

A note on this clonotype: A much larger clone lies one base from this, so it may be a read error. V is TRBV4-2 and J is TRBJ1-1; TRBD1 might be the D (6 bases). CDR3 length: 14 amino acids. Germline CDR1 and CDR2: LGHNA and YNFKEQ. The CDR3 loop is CSSSLQQGDTEAFF. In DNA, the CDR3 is TGTTCCAGCAGCCTACAACAGGGAGACACTGAAGCTTTCTTT.

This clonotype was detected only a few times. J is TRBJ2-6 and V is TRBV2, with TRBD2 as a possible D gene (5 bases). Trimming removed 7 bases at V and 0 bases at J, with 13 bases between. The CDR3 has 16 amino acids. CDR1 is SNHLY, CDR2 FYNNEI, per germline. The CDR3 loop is CASIARVTSGANVLTF. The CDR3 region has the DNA TGTGCCAGCATAGCGAGGGTGACCTCTGGGGCCAACGTCCTGACTTTC.

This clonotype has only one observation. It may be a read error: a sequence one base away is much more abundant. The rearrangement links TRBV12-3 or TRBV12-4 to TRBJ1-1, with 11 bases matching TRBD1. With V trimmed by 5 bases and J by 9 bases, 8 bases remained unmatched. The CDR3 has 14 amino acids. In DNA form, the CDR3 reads TGTGCCAGCAGTCACCGGGACAGGGGGACTAAAGCTTTCTTT. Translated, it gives CASSHRDRGTKAFF.

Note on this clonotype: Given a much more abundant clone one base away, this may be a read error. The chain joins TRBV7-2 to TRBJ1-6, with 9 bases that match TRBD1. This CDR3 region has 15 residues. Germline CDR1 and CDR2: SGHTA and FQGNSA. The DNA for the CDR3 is TGTGACAGCAGCTTTCGGACAGGGGCAAATTCACCCCTCCACTTT. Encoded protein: CDSSFRTGANSPLHF. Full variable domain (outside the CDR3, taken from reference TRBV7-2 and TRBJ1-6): GAGVSQSPSNKVTEKGKDVELRCDPISGHTALYWYRQSLGQGLEFLIYFQGNSAPDKSGLPSDRFSAERTGGSVSTLTIQRTQQEDSAVYLCDSSFRTGANSPLHFGNGTRLTVT.

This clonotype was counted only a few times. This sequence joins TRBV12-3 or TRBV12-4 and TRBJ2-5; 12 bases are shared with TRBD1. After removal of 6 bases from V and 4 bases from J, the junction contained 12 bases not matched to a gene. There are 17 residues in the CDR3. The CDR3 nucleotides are TGTGCCAGCAGAAAGGGGGACAGGGGGCGCCCCAGAGAGACCCAGTACTTC. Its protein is CASRKGDRGRPRETQYF.

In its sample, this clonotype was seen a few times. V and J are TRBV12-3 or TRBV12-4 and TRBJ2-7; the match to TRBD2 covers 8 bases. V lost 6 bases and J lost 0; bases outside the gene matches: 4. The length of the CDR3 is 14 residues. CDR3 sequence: CASRIAGTSYEQYF. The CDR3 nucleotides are TGTGCCAGCAGAATAGCGGGAACCTCCTACGAGCAGTACTTC.

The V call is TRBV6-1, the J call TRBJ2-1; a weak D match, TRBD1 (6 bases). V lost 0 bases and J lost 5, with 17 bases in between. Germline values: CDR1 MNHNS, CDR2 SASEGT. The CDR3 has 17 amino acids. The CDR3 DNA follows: TGTGCCAGCAGTGAAGCGCTGGGGGCTTTCCTGCACAATGAGCAGTTCTTC. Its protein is CASSEALGAFLHNEQFF.

The chain's CDR3 is CASSLGLTQRDEQFF. In DNA, the CDR3 is TGCGCCAGCAGCTTAGGGTTGACGCAGCGGGATGAGCAGTTCTTC. The genes are TRBV5-1 and TRBJ2-1; possible D gene TRBD2, 6 bases. This CDR3 spans 15 amino acids. Trimming removed 2 bases from V and 8 bases from J, with 17 bases in between. Germline lookup yields CDR1 SGHRS and CDR2 YFSETQ.

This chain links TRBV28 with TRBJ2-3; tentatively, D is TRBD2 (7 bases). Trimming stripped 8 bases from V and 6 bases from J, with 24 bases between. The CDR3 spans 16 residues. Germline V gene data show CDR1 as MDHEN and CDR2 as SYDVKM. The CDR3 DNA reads TGTGCCAGCTTAACTATGGGGGGGCGGGGGATTGATACGCAGTATTTT. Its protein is CASLTMGGRGIDTQYF.

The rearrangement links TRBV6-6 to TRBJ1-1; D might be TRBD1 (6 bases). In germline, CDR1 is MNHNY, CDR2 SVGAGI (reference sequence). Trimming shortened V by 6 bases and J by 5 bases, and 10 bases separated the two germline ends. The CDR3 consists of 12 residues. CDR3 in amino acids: CASRGGATEAFF. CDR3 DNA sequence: TGTGCCAGCAGAGGGGGGGCAACTGAAGCTTTCTTT.

The CDR3 sequence is CASSYKTGVEAFF. The CDR3 nucleotides are TGTGCCAGCAGTTACAAAACAGGAGTGGAAGCTTTCTTT. The chain uses TRBV6-5 and TRBJ1-1, with D maybe TRBD1 (5 bases). Germline V gene lookup returns CDR1 MNHEY and CDR2 SVGAGI. The CDR3 is made up of 13 amino acids. The V end was cut by 2 bases, the J end by 8 bases, with 12 bases between.

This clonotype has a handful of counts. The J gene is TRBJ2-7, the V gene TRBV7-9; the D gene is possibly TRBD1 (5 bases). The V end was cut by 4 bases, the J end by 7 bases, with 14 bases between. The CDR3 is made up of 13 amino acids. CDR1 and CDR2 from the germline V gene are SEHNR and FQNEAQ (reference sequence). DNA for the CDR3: TGTGCCAGCAGCTCCCAGGGAATTCAGGAGCAGTACTTC. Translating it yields CASSSQGIQEQYF.

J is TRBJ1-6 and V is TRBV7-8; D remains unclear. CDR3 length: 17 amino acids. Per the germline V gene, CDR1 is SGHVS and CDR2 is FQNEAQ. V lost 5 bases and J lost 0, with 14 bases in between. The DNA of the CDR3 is TGTGCCAGCAGCCCCCGACATCCGAGCTCCTATAATTCACCCCTCCACTTT. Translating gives CASSPRHPSSYNSPLHF. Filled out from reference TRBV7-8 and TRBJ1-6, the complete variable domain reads GAGVSQSPRYKVAKRGQDVALRCDPISGHVSLFWYQQALGQGPEFLTYFQNEAQLDKSGLPSDRFFAERPEGSVSTLKIQRTQQEDSAVYLCASSPRHPSSYNSPLHFGNGTRLTVT.

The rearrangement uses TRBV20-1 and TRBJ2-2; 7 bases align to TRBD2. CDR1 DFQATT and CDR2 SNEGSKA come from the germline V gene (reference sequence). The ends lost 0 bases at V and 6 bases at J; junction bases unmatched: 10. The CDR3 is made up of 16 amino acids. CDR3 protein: CSARDTLAVASGELFF. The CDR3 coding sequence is TGCAGTGCTAGAGATACGCTAGCGGTGGCCTCCGGGGAGCTGTTTTTT.